This TCR beta chain was captured by sequencing in a study of OX40 agonist ivuxolimab in advanced cancers. Background on the study: Three dose-escalation patients had partial responses: one with hepatocellular carcinoma and two with cutaneous melanoma.

This CDR3 contains 15 residues. The junction had 12 bases not matched to a gene; V was cut back by 6 bases and J by 8 bases. The germline CDR1 and CDR2 sequences are MNHNY and SVGAGI (reference sequence). Autoimmune disease history or systemic immunosuppression led to patient exclusion. Sequencing was performed with immunoSEQ multiplex PCR; in TCRdb, only in-frame clones are kept and a portion is missing. This table has around 140,000 clones, 90% appearing once. This clonotype was sampled from an adult with an advanced solid tumor such as melanoma, head and neck, liver or kidney cancer. J is TRBJ1-5 and V is TRBV6-6; 8 positions match TRBD1. Here the sequenced sample was CD4+ or CD8+ T cells sorted from blood, taken in a trial of the OX40 agonist ivuxolimab. CDR3 residues: CASSRDAGGIKPQHF. CDR3 nucleotide sequence: TGTGCCAGCAGCCGAGATGCAGGGGGCATTAAGCCCCAGCATTTT.